A selection of T cell receptor beta chains follows, all from one sample in a study of identifying expanded T cells in peripheral blood. Method: immunoSEQ multiplex PCR; TCRdb's copy keeps in-frame clones and lacks some. There are tens of thousands of clones in the sample; around 87% occur only once, and just over 4.5% lies in the top ten. Sample: blood. Every receptor here comes from a person aged 18 to 70 in good health. CDR3s include the opening cysteine and the closing phenylalanine or tryptophan. The order of the fields is clone size, V gene, D gene, J gene, CDR3 DNA, CDR3 protein. A D gene is named only where the DNA matches it firmly. Clone size is not always given. Where it is, it says once, few, many or a class for expanded clones.

few	TRBV5-5	NA	TRBJ2-7	TGTGCCAGCAGCTTTACGGGAGTCTACGAGCAGTACTTC	CASSFTGVYEQYF
NA	TRBV5-4	NA	TRBJ2-3	TGTGCCAGCAGCCCCACCGGGGGATCCAGCACAGATACGCAGTATTTT	CASSPTGGSSTDTQYF
NA	TRBV7-2	NA	TRBJ2-2	TGTGCCAGCAGGAGGACAGCGAACACCGGGGAGCTGTTTTTT	CASRRTANTGELFF
NA	TRBV4-1	TRBD2	TRBJ2-1	TGCGCCAGCAGCCAAACAGCGGGGGGGCCCAGTGAGCAGTTCTTC	CASSQTAGGPSEQFF
NA	TRBV30	NA	TRBJ1-5	TGTGCCTGGAGTGTACCAAACGTCAATCAGCCCCAGCATTTT	CAWSVPNVNQPQHF
NA	TRBV7-6	TRBD1	TRBJ2-5	TGTGCCAGCAGCTTAGGCGCTGGACAGGGACAAGAGACCCAGTACTTC	CASSLGAGQGQETQYF
NA	TRBV6-5	NA	TRBJ2-3	TGTGCCAGCAGTTACGGAGCAGGGGCAGATACGCAGTATTTT	CASSYGAGADTQYF
NA	TRBV30	NA	TRBJ2-3	TGTGCCTGGGCCCGAGTAGGGGATACGCAGTATTTT	CAWARVGDTQYF
once	TRBV28	NA	TRBJ2-7	TGTGCCAGCACTCAGGGGCCAGGCGAGCAGTACTTC	CASTQGPGEQYF
NA	TRBV5-4	NA	TRBJ1-2	TGTGCCAGCAGCCTAGACAGGAATCCCAATCCTAACTATGGCTACACCTTC	CASSLDRNPNPNYGYTF
NA	TRBV10-2	NA	TRBJ2-5	TGCGCCAGCAGTGAAGGGGGAGTCGAAGAGACCCAGTACTTC	CASSEGGVEETQYF
NA	TRBV2	NA	TRBJ1-2	TGTGCCACCGGGCAAGACTATGGCTACACCTTC	CATGQDYGYTF
NA	TRBV7-3	TRBD2	TRBJ2-3	TGTGCCAGCAGCCCGGGGGAGGGCAACACAGATACGCAGTATTTT	CASSPGEGNTDTQYF
NA	TRBV10-3	TRBD1	TRBJ1-1	TGTGCCATCAGTACAGGGGGAGACACTGAAGCTTTCTTT	CAISTGGDTEAFF
NA	TRBV4-1	TRBD1	TRBJ2-2	TGCGCCAGCAGCCAACGGACAGGGAGCACCGGGGAGCTGTTTTTT	CASSQRTGSTGELFF
NA	TRBV29-1	NA	TRBJ2-7	TGCAGCGCCCAAGGGGGGGTTGCCTACGAGCAGTACTTC	CSAQGGVAYEQYF
once	TRBV27	TRBD1	TRBJ1-4	TGTGCCAGCAGTTTACACTGGACAGGAGTTGCAACTAATGAAAAACTGTTTTTT	CASSLHWTGVATNEKLFF
NA	TRBV11-1	NA	TRBJ2-7	TGTGCCAGCAGCTTAGCACAGGCCTACGAGCAGTACTTC	CASSLAQAYEQYF
NA	TRBV2	TRBD2	TRBJ2-5	TGTGCCAGCAGCTCCCAGACGGGGGGTCGGGAGACCCAGTACTTC	CASSSQTGGRETQYF
NA	TRBV28	NA	TRBJ2-2	TGTGCCAGCACATTTCCGAACACCGGGGAGCTGTTTTTT	CASTFPNTGELFF
NA	TRBV6-1	TRBD1	TRBJ1-1	TGTGCCAGCAGAGTTAGACAGGGGCCGAACACTGAAGCTTTCTTT	CASRVRQGPNTEAFF
few	TRBV6-4	NA	TRBJ1-1	TGTGCCAGCAGTGCCGACAGCAACACTGAAGCTTTCTTT	CASSADSNTEAFF
NA	TRBV7-9	NA	TRBJ1-5	TGTGCCAGCAGCGGCCCTGCCGGACGGAGCAATCAGCCCCAGCATTTT	CASSGPAGRSNQPQHF
NA	TRBV6-4	NA	TRBJ2-2	TGTGCCAGCAGTGAAGAGGACTCTAACACCGGGGAGCTGTTTTTT	CASSEEDSNTGELFF
once	TRBV28	NA	TRBJ2-1	TGTGCCAGCAGTTTGGGCAGGGCGGCCTACAATGAGCAGTTCTTC	CASSLGRAAYNEQFF